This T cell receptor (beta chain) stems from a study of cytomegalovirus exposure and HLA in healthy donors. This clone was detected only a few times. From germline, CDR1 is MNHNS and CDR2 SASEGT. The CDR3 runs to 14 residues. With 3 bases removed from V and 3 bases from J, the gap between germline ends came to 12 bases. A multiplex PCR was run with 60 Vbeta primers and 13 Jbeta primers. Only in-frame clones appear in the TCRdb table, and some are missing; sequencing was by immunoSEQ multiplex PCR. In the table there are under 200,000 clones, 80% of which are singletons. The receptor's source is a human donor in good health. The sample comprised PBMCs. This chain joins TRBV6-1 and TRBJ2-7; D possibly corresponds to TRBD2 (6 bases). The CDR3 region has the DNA TGTGCCAGCAGTGAGGGACTGTTTGGCTACGAGCAGTACTTC. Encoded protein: CASSEGLFGYEQYF.